Shown below are 15 T cell receptor beta chains from a single sample sequenced in a study of cytomegalovirus exposure and HLA in healthy donors. PCR amplification relied on 60 Vbeta primers (plus 13 Jbeta primers). The protocol was immunoSEQ multiplex PCR, while the TCRdb copy is restricted to in-frame clones and leaves out a portion. This sample has approximately 180,000 clones; approximately 12% occur once, and the top ten carry 7.5% to 10%. The sequenced sample was PBMCs. The receptors originated from a man between 45 and 60 years old in good health and CMV-seropositive.

This clone was picked up many times. Within the sample, other DNA sequences also encode this same CDR3. The CDR3 protein is CASSLQGGNYGYTF. As DNA, the CDR3 is TGTGCCAGCAGTTTGCAGGGGGGAAACTATGGCTACACCTTC. This sequence joins TRBV27 and TRBJ1-2; TRBD1 aligns across 7 bases. The CDR3 runs 14 residues. The germline gives CDR1 MNHEY, CDR2 SMNVEV (reference sequence). V lost 3 bases to trimming and J lost 2 bases; unmatched junction nucleotides: 3.

This clone was found a few times. The rearrangement uses TRBV29-1 and TRBJ2-1; D is undetermined. The germline V gene encodes CDR1 SQVTM and CDR2 ANQGSEA. This CDR3 is 12 amino acids long. Trimming removed 7 bases from V and 5 bases from J, with 12 bases in between. In DNA form, the CDR3 reads TGCAGCGCTAAAGGTAGCCACAATGAGCAGTTCTTC. Amino acids: CSAKGSHNEQFF.

This clone was picked up a small number of times. The chain recombines TRBV12-5 with TRBJ2-4; 11 bases match TRBD1. Losses at the gene ends were 4 bases for V and 6 bases for J; bases not matched to a gene: 8. The CDR3 runs to 16 residues. CDR1 and CDR2 (germline): LGHNT, FRNRAP. CDR3 protein: CASGSWTGGLGNIQYF. The CDR3 DNA follows: TGTGCTAGTGGTTCGTGGACAGGGGGCCTCGGAAACATTCAGTACTTC.

A single count supports this clone. J is TRBJ2-5 and V is TRBV7-3, with D unclear. V shed 2 bases and J shed 2 bases, with 12 bases lying between them. Germline-derived CDR1 and CDR2 are SGHTA and FQGTGA. CDR3 length: 15 amino acids. The CDR3, as DNA: TGTGCCAGCAGCTTACTAGGATTATCACAAGAGACCCAGTACTTC. Protein sequence: CASSLLGLSQETQYF. The variable domain in full, with the rest retrieved from reference TRBV7-3 and TRBJ2-5, is GAGVSQTPSNKVTEKGKYVELRCDPISGHTALYWYRQSLGQGPEFLIYFQGTGAADDSGLPNDRFFAVRPEGSVSTLKIQRTERGDSAVYLCASSLLGLSQETQYFGPGTRLLVL.

The chain couples TRBV13 to TRBJ2-7; 11 bases align to TRBD1. The J segment lost 4 bases and the V segment lost 5 bases, leaving 4 bases of the junction unmatched. The germline V gene has CDR1 PRHDT and CDR2 FYEKMQ (reference sequence). This CDR3 is 14 amino acids long. The CDR3 reads CASSTGTGGYEQYV. The CDR3 DNA follows: TGTGCCAGCAGCACCGGGACAGGGGGATACGAGCAGTACGTC.

V gene TRBV7-2 combines with J gene TRBJ1-1, with 7 bases that match TRBD1. The CDR3 covers 14 residues. CDR1 and CDR2 (germline): SGHTA, FQGNSA. J was trimmed by 0 bases and V by 5 bases; bases with no gene match: 3. CDR3 nucleotide sequence: TGTGCCAGCAGCCTTGACAGGGTGAACACTGAAGCTTTCTTT. Protein: CASSLDRVNTEAFF.

With regard to this clone: Distinct nucleotide sequences in the sample also encode this CDR3. The chain has TRBV29-1 and TRBJ2-3; 9 bases agree with TRBD2. There are 12 residues in the CDR3. The germline V gene encodes CDR1 SQVTM and CDR2 ANQGSEA. V lost 2 bases to trimming and J lost 6 bases; unmatched junction nucleotides: 0. CDR3 DNA sequence: TGCAGCGTTGAACTAGCGGGGGATACGCAGTATTTT. Its protein product is CSVELAGDTQYF.

Here the CDR3 DNA reads TGTGCCATCAGTGAGGCAGGGCTGCTGTCCTATGGCTACACCTTC. It is translated as CAISEAGLLSYGYTF. The V call is TRBV10-3, the J call TRBJ1-2; D may be TRBD1 (5 bases). V dropped 2 bases and J dropped 4 bases, with 14 bases sitting between them. This CDR3 is built from 15 residues. Per the germline V gene, CDR1 is ENHRY and CDR2 is SYGVKD.

The CDR3 DNA reads TGTGCCAGCAGTCTCTCGACAGGGGGCCTTGAAAAACTGTTTTTT. This gives the protein CASSLSTGGLEKLFF. The rearrangement links TRBV27 to TRBJ1-4; 10 bases match TRBD1. Trimming removed 5 bases from V and 7 bases from J; junction bases left unmatched: 7. Germline values: CDR1 MNHEY, CDR2 SMNVEV (reference sequence). The CDR3 consists of 15 residues.

Here the CDR3 reads CASSQVRGLGYTF. The CDR3 DNA sequence: TGTGCCAGCAGCCAAGTTAGAGGGTTGGGCTACACCTTC. The chain recombines TRBV14 with TRBJ1-2, with D unresolved. V was shortened by 1 base and J by 8 bases, with 11 bases between the two germline ends. CDR1 and CDR2 from the germline V gene are SGHDN and FVKESK. The length of the CDR3 is 13 residues.

This clone has a handful of counts. The chain recombines TRBV10-2 with TRBJ1-4; D is unresolved. The CDR3 contains 12 residues. Trimming took off 10 bases at V and 0 bases at J, with 6 bases between the two ends. CDR1 and CDR2 (germline): WSHSY, SAAADI. The CDR3 DNA reads as TGCGCCACCGGGGCAACTAATGAAAAACTGTTTTTT. Translation: CATGATNEKLFF.

This chain joins TRBV5-1 and TRBJ2-2; TRBD1 aligns across 9 bases. This CDR3 is 15 amino acids long. V shed 6 bases and J 5 bases; nucleotides not matched to a gene: 8. Germline lookup yields CDR1 SGHRS and CDR2 YFSETQ. The CDR3 region is CASTKDRGSTGELFF. The DNA of the CDR3 is TGCGCCAGCACTAAGGACAGGGGTAGTACCGGGGAGCTGTTTTTT.

This clone has just a few counts. The chain is built from TRBV7-2 and TRBJ1-4; D gene unclear. CDR3 length: 16 amino acids. Deletions cut 1 base from V and 1 base from J, with 10 bases between. Germline V gene lookup returns CDR1 SGHTA and CDR2 FQGNSA. In DNA, the CDR3 is TGTGCCAGCAGCTTAGAGATGAGTGAAACTAATGAAAAACTGTTTTTT. It specifies CASSLEMSETNEKLFF.

This clone has more than one count but fewer than ten. The gene calls are TRBV28 and TRBJ2-3; no clear D. The CDR3 is 15 amino acids. Deletions cut 3 bases from V and 5 bases from J, with 15 bases between. The germline V gene has CDR1 MDHEN and CDR2 SYDVKM. The CDR3 sequence is CASSFPADIQDTQYF. DNA for the CDR3: TGTGCCAGCAGTTTCCCCGCAGACATCCAAGATACGCAGTATTTT. The full variable domain, completed using reference TRBV28 and TRBJ2-3, is DVKVTQSSRYLVKRTGEKVFLECVQDMDHENMFWYRQDPGLGLRLIYFSYDVKMKEKGDIPEGYSVSREKKERFSLILESASTNQTSMYLCASSFPADIQDTQYFGPGTRLTVL.

The CDR3 DNA is TGTGCCAGCAGTTCTCTAGGGAGTGGGGGGAGCACTGAAGCTTTCTTT. Amino acids: CASSSLGSGGSTEAFF. V gene TRBV6-5 combines with J gene TRBJ1-1, with D maybe TRBD1 (5 bases). The CDR3 has 16 residues. In germline, CDR1 is MNHEY, CDR2 SVGAGI. Trimming removed 4 bases from V and 4 bases from J, with 19 bases in between.